This T cell receptor (beta chain) was sequenced in a study of blood T cell repertoires in COVID-19. Overall study context: Researchers got acute and convalescent COVID-19 samples from the United States, Italy and Spain.

Repertoires were generated with immunoSEQ multiplex PCR, while TCRdb's copy carries only in-frame clones and drops some. The sample records 80,000 or so clones, 82% being singletons. This clone was found once. The CDR3 sequence is 17 residues long. V lost 5 bases and J lost 4; bases outside the gene matches: 9. CDR1 is SGHTA, CDR2 FQGNSA, per germline. This clonotype was obtained from a man aged 55 to 70 with acute or convalescent COVID-19. Sequenced input: peripheral blood. V gene TRBV7-2 combines with J gene TRBJ2-5; the match to TRBD2 covers 14 bases. The CDR3 nucleotides read TGTGCCAGCAGCCCAGGGACTAGCGGGGGTGGGACAGAGACCCAGTACTTC. Amino acids: CASSPGTSGGGTETQYF.